A single sample is the source of the 9 T cell receptor beta chains below, sequenced in a study of T cells in Graves' hyperthyroidism and ophthalmopathy. TCR beta CDR3 region amplification was performed from RNA transcripts. HTBI primers were used for first-round RT-PCR of the TCR CDR3. TCRdb reprocessed the multiplex PCR reads with MiXCR, giving one entry per CDR3 protein. The sample consists of some 350,000 distinct CDR3 sequences, roughly 13% of them appearing once. The sample was blood. The receptors originated from a woman between 40 and 50 years old with Graves' ophthalmopathy.

This chain uses TRBV5-4 with TRBJ1-2, with D unresolved. There are 13 residues in the CDR3. V lost 2 bases and J 2 bases, leaving 7 bases between the germline ends. The germline gives CDR1 SGHNT, CDR2 YYREEE (reference sequence). CDR3 coding DNA: TGTGCCAGCAGCTTTATAGGGAACTATGGCTACACCTTC. Residues: CASSFIGNYGYTF.

This clonotype occurred a few times. The genes are TRBV12-3 or TRBV12-4 and TRBJ2-3; 11 bases map to TRBD1. The CDR3 loop spans 16 amino acids. Trimming took 9 bases from V and 1 from J; bases not matched to a gene: 9. The CDR3: CARRAPGQGGTDTQYF. CDR3 nucleotides: TGTGCCAGGAGGGCACCGGGACAGGGGGGCACAGATACGCAGTATTTT.

V and J are TRBV11-2 and TRBJ2-1; D not certain. The CDR3 sequence is 12 residues long. Germline CDR1 and CDR2: SGHAT and FQNNGV. V dropped 5 bases and J dropped 8 bases, with 10 bases sitting between them. This CDR3 is CASSPLLDEQFF. The CDR3 nucleotides are TGTGCCAGCAGCCCCCTTCTGGATGAGCAGTTCTTC.

This clonotype was counted only a few times. The V gene is TRBV7-9, the J gene TRBJ2-2; weak D call: TRBD2 (5 bases). The CDR3 spans 14 residues. V gave up 6 bases and J gave up 6 bases, with 14 bases separating them. The germline gives CDR1 SEHNR, CDR2 FQNEAQ (reference sequence). This CDR3 is CASSRAGGSGELFF. The CDR3 coding sequence is TGTGCCAGCAGTCGGGCTGGCGGGTCCGGGGAGCTGTTTTTT.

This sequence joins TRBV12-3 or TRBV12-4 and TRBJ1-4; the D is unclear. Trimming took off 3 bases at V and 8 bases at J, with 10 bases between the two ends. This CDR3 spans 13 amino acids. The CDR3 region has the DNA TGTGCCAGCAGTTTCCCTAACGGGGAAAAACTGTTTTTT. Its protein is CASSFPNGEKLFF.

This rearrangement joins TRBV19 to TRBJ2-7; D is ambiguous. Germline V gives CDR1 LNHDA, CDR2 SQIVND (reference sequence). This CDR3 region has 14 residues. The V end was cut by 4 bases, the J end by 1 base, with 11 bases between. The CDR3 spells CASSNGRRSYEQYF. The CDR3 bases are TGTGCCAGTAGTAACGGGCGGCGGTCCTACGAGCAGTACTTC.

This clonotype was seen ten or more times. V and J are TRBV2 and TRBJ2-4; 12 nucleotides align to TRBD2. Germline CDR1 SNHLY, CDR2 FYNNEI. The CDR3 spans 20 residues. The trim removed 2 bases at V and 5 bases at J, leaving 16 bases unmatched. The CDR3 is CASSEIASGRAPTPQNIQYF. The CDR3 DNA sequence: TGTGCCAGCAGTGAAATTGCTAGCGGGAGGGCCCCAACCCCTCAAAACATTCAGTACTTC.

This clonotype has a count of ten or more. V and J are TRBV7-9 and TRBJ1-1; unclear D gene. The V and J ends lost 5 bases and 0 bases respectively, with 7 bases between them. The CDR3 length is 13 residues. CDR1 and CDR2 from the germline V gene are SEHNR and FQNEAQ (reference sequence). CDR3 residues: CASSIELNTEAFF. The CDR3 DNA follows: TGTGCCAGCAGCATAGAGCTGAACACTGAAGCTTTCTTT. The whole variable domain, filled in from reference TRBV7-9 and TRBJ1-1, reads DTGVSQNPRHKITKRGQNVTFRCDPISEHNRLYWYRQTLGQGPEFLTYFQNEAQLEKSRLLSDRFSAERPKGSFSTLEIQRTEQGDSAMYLCASSIELNTEAFFGQGTRLTVV.

In this sample, this clonotype turned up a few times. The chain has TRBV5-4 and TRBJ1-1; TRBD1 matches at 8 bases. The CDR3 loop spans 16 amino acids. CDR1 is SGHNT, CDR2 YYREEE, per germline (reference sequence). After removal of 0 bases from V and 1 base from J, the junction contained 5 bases not matched to a gene. CDR3 nucleotides: TGTGCCAGCAGCTTGGGAGGGACAGGCGGGAACACTGAAGCTTTCTTT. Protein product: CASSLGGTGGNTEAFF.